A single sample is the source of the 3 T cell receptor beta chains below, sequenced in a study of blood T cells in healthy people across ages. A sample-barcoded 5' primer and a J-beta primer mix were used in a second PCR of roughly 7 to 11 cycles. TCRdb processed the 5' RACE reads anew with MiXCR; each CDR3 protein has one entry. The repertoire holds about 780,000 distinct CDR3 sequences, with more than 35% as singletons. The sample comprised blood. The receptors come from a man older than 75 in good health.

This clonotype was counted a single time. V is TRBV12-3 or TRBV12-4 and J is TRBJ2-7, with D perhaps TRBD1 (8 bases). The J call may be faulty, since TRBJ2-5 better matches the DNA end. The CDR3 length is 14 residues. CDR3 sequence: CASKIQGGGETQYF. DNA for the CDR3: TGTGCCAGCAAGATACAGGGGGGGGGAGAGACCCAGTACTTC.

The chain combines TRBV18 with TRBJ2-1, with TRBD1 identical over 7 bases. Per the germline V gene, CDR1 is KGHSH and CDR2 is LQKENI. The CDR3 runs 17 residues. Germline trimming cut 1 base from V and 4 bases from J; bases unmatched to any gene: 10. CDR3 protein: CASSPRSTGQVYNEQFF. CDR3 coding DNA: TGTGCCAGCTCACCACGGAGCACAGGACAGGTTTACAATGAGCAGTTCTTC.

This clonotype has just a few counts. The chain uses TRBV29-1 and TRBJ2-7, with TRBD1 matching 9 bases. Per the germline V gene, CDR1 is SQVTM and CDR2 is ANQGSEA. The V and J ends lost 8 bases and 0 bases, in that order; junction bases with no gene match: 8. The CDR3 length is 14 residues. The CDR3 spells CSIWTGESSYEQYF. CDR3 in DNA: TGCAGCATCTGGACAGGGGAGAGCTCCTACGAGCAGTACTTC.